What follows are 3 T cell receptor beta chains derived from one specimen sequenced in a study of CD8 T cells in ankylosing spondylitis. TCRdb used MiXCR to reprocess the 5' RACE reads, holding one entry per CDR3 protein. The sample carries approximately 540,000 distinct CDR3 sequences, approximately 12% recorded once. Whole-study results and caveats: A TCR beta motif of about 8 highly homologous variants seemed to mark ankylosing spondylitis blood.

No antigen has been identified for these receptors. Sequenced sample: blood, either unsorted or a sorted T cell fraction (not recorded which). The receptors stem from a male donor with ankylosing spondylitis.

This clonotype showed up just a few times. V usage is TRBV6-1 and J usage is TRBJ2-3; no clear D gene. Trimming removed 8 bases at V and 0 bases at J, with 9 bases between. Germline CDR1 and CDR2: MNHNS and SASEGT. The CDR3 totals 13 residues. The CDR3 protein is CASQESSTDTQYF. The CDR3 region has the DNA TGTGCCAGCCAGGAGAGTAGCACAGATACGCAGTATTTT.

The CDR3 nucleotides are TGCAGTGCCCAATGGGGCGGTCTACTCTACAATGAGCAGTTCTTC. It specifies CSAQWGGLLYNEQFF. The rearrangement links TRBV20-1 to TRBJ2-1, with D perhaps TRBD1 (5 bases). Germline assignment: CDR1 DFQATT and CDR2 SNEGSKA (reference sequence). V gave up 6 bases and J gave up 3 bases, with 18 bases separating them. The CDR3 has 15 amino acids.

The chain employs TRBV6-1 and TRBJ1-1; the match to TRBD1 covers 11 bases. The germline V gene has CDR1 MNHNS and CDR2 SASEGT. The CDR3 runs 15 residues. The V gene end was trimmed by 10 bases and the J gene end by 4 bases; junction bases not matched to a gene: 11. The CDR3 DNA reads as TGTGCCACCAGACGGGACAGGGGGTTCGGCACTGAAGCTTTCTTT. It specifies CATRRDRGFGTEAFF.